Sequencing of this TCR beta chain was carried out in a study of Graves' ophthalmopathy and Graves' hyperthyroidism. For this clonotype: Its antigen remains unidentified.

The V and J ends lost 5 bases and 1 base, in that order; junction bases with no gene match: 5. The CDR3 has 15 amino acids. Certain patients, namely those with other autoimmune diseases, uncontrolled infections, pregnancy or lactation, were excluded. Amplification from RNA transcripts yielded the TCR beta CDR3 regions. In the first round, RT-PCR was carried out with HTBI primers, and a multiplex PCR formed the second round. One entry per CDR3 protein, called by TCRdb with MiXCR from the multiplex PCR reads. The data contain roughly 350,000 distinct CDR3 sequences, about 18% of them singletons. Whole-study results and caveats: Appearing in blood as well were most expanded thyroid clonotypes above 0.001 frequency.

Sample: peripheral blood. The gene calls are TRBV12-3 or TRBV12-4 and TRBJ1-1, with 9 bases that match TRBD1. The TCR originated in an adult woman with stable Graves' hyperthyroidism. CDR3 region: CASSGQGTQNTEAFF. For the CDR3, the DNA is TGTGCCAGCAGTGGACAGGGGACACAGAACACTGAAGCTTTCTTT.